This TCR beta chain was sequenced for a study of T cell responses to AZD1222 COVID-19 vaccine. Study-level information: Recipients boosted at about 4 weeks or about 12 weeks are pooled. Whole-study findings and limits: It was only after the peak T cell response that any repertoires were sampled.

The CDR3 has 13 residues. Germline-derived CDR1 and CDR2 are KGHSH and LQKENI. V was pared by 4 bases and J by 4 bases, with 8 bases between. Sequencing was performed with immunoSEQ multiplex PCR; in TCRdb, only in-frame clones are kept and a portion is missing. The table records about 130,000 clones, just over 85% of them present only once. Comments on this clone: Its antigen is unknown.

The source is an adult in good health. The sample in question was peripheral blood, obtained on day 0 of AZD1222 vaccination. The chain has TRBV18 and TRBJ1-5; D not certain. CDR3 coding DNA: TGTGCCAGCTCACTCGGACGGAATCAGCCCCAGCATTTT. It codes for CASSLGRNQPQHF.